Below, one T cell receptor (beta chain) is given with its context. Via MiXCR, TCRdb re-called the 5' RACE reads, giving one row per CDR3 protein. Of 390,000 or so distinct CDR3 sequences in the sample, roughly 15% were seen once. This specimen comes from a study of T-cell memory formation after mild COVID-19. J gave up 0 bases and V 2 bases, and 1 base lay outside the gene matches. The germline V gene has CDR1 ENHRY and CDR2 SYGVKD. The CDR3 runs 14 residues. The V and J genes are TRBV10-3 and TRBJ2-7, with 7 bases that match TRBD1. The sample comprised PBMCs or a T cell subset sorted from them (not recorded which). The sequence came from a man aged 18 to 30 who had mild COVID-19 (a few samples of this study predate the infection). Cell type and time point are not known. CDR3 amino acids: CAISEGDSSYEQYF. CDR3 DNA: TGTGCCATCAGTGAGGGGGACAGCTCCTACGAGCAGTACTTC.